The 13 T cell receptor beta chains listed next were all sequenced from one sample in a study of shared clonotypes between healthy human individuals. TCRdb's copy holds only in-frame clones and misses some; the assay was immunoSEQ multiplex PCR. The data show approximately 840,000 clones, with 96% seen just once and over 0.2% held by the top ten. CD45RO-negative, CCR7-positively selected cells formed the naive CD8 fraction, excluding terminally differentiated effector memory CD45RA+ cells. Sequences were obtained from naive CD8+ T cells sorted from blood. These receptors came from a man aged 25-45 years in good health.

The chain is built from TRBV7-3 and TRBJ1-2, with a tentative D call TRBD1 (6 bases). Germline V gene lookup returns CDR1 SGHTA and CDR2 FQGTGA. There are 15 residues in the CDR3. Trimming removed 5 bases from V and 2 bases from J, with 15 bases in between. This chain's CDR3 is CASSRTGTPNYGYTF. The CDR3 coding sequence is TGTGCCAGCAGCCGAACCGGGACACCGAACTATGGCTACACCTTC.

The chain employs TRBV9 and TRBJ2-3; the match to TRBD1 covers 10 bases. This CDR3 has 20 residues. Germline lookup yields CDR1 SGDLS and CDR2 YYNGEE. The ends lost 4 bases at V and 7 bases at J; junction bases unmatched: 24. Here the CDR3 DNA reads TGTGCCAGCAGCCGCCTCGGGACAGGGGTCGGGGTTGGGGAAAGTAATACGCAGTATTTT. It is translated as CASSRLGTGVGVGESNTQYF.

The rearrangement links TRBV14 to TRBJ2-3; D call uncertain. The CDR3 extends over 15 amino acids. Germline V gene data show CDR1 as SGHDN and CDR2 as FVKESK. The V end was cut by 4 bases, the J end by 0 bases, with 11 bases between. The DNA of the CDR3 is TGTGCCAGCAGCCCCGAGATAGCTAGCACAGATACGCAGTATTTT. It is translated as CASSPEIASTDTQYF.

The chain carries TRBV10-2 and TRBJ2-1; D tentatively reads TRBD1 or TRBD2 (7 bases each). V was shortened by 3 bases and J by 10 bases, with 34 bases between the two germline ends. CDR1 and CDR2 from the germline V gene are WSHSY and SAAADI. The CDR3 runs to 20 residues. CDR3 region: CASSDSRGQARASGLGEQFF. CDR3 sequence (DNA): TGCGCCAGCAGTGACTCCCGAGGACAGGCACGGGCTAGCGGTCTGGGGGAGCAGTTCTTC.

The gene calls are TRBV7-9 and TRBJ2-1; possibly TRBD2 for D (6 bases). The CDR3 has 12 amino acids. Per germline, CDR1 SEHNR and CDR2 FQNEAQ (reference sequence). Trimming removed 4 bases at V and 7 bases at J, with 8 bases between. CDR3 DNA: TGTGCCAGCAGCTCTGGGGGGAATGAGCAGTTCTTC. Translated, it gives CASSSGGNEQFF. Full variable domain (missing parts from reference TRBV7-9 and TRBJ2-1): DTGVSQNPRHKITKRGQNVTFRCDPISEHNRLYWYRQTLGQGPEFLTYFQNEAQLEKSRLLSDRFSAERPKGSFSTLEIQRTEQGDSAMYLCASSSGGNEQFFGPGTRLTVL.

CDR3 in DNA: TGTGCCAGCAGCCCTAGCTTCCTCGATGAGCAGTTCTTC. Encoded protein: CASSPSFLDEQFF. This chain connects TRBV7-2 to TRBJ2-1, with a tentative D call TRBD2 (5 bases). Per germline, CDR1 SGHTA and CDR2 FQGNSA. This CDR3 has 13 residues. V lost 5 bases and J 8 bases, leaving 13 bases between the germline ends.

The rearrangement links TRBV9 to TRBJ2-1; the match to TRBD1 covers 7 bases. Trimming took 4 bases from V and 7 from J; bases not matched to a gene: 5. Germline V gene sequence: CDR1 SGDLS, CDR2 YYNGEE. The CDR3 loop spans 13 amino acids. The CDR3 DNA follows: TGTGCCAGCAGCCAGGGGGATGGGAATGAGCAGTTCTTC. Residues: CASSQGDGNEQFF.

The V and J genes are TRBV6-5 and TRBJ2-7, with TRBD1 identical over 7 bases. Germline values: CDR1 MNHEY, CDR2 SVGAGI. Trimming removed 2 bases from V and 3 bases from J; junction bases left unmatched: 4. CDR3 size: 14 residues. This chain's CDR3 is CASSYRQGRYEQYF. The CDR3 DNA follows: TGTGCCAGCAGTTACCGACAGGGTCGCTACGAGCAGTACTTC.

V gene TRBV10-2 combines with J gene TRBJ2-3; 9 bases agree with TRBD2. Losses at the gene ends were 5 bases for V and 1 base for J; bases not matched to a gene: 7. Germline V lookup: CDR1 WSHSY, CDR2 SAAADI. The CDR3 is made up of 16 amino acids. This CDR3 reads CASSPSGTIGTDTQYF. CDR3 sequence (DNA): TGCGCCAGCAGTCCTAGCGGGACTATTGGCACAGATACGCAGTATTTT.

The chain joins TRBV7-9 to TRBJ2-1, with D tentatively TRBD2 (5 bases). V was cut by 7 bases and J by 5 bases, with 18 bases left in between. The CDR3 is made up of 15 amino acids. CDR1 and CDR2 (germline): SEHNR, FQNEAQ (reference sequence). CDR3 sequence reads: CASTHPPLGNNEQFF. CDR3 bases: TGTGCCAGCACCCACCCCCCACTAGGAAACAATGAGCAGTTCTTC.

The gene calls are TRBV7-9 and TRBJ1-1; 7 positions agree with TRBD1. The germline CDR1 and CDR2 sequences are SEHNR and FQNEAQ (reference sequence). The V and J ends lost 2 bases and 0 bases, in that order; junction bases with no gene match: 3. The CDR3 loop spans 15 amino acids. CDR3 region: CASSLPGTVNTEAFF. The CDR3 nucleotides are TGTGCCAGCAGCTTACCCGGGACAGTGAACACTGAAGCTTTCTTT.

The V call is TRBV6-5, the J call TRBJ2-5; 7 nucleotides agree with TRBD2. With 0 bases clipped from V and 7 bases from J, the junction kept 11 bases outside the gene matches. CDR1 is MNHEY, CDR2 SVGAGI, per germline. CDR3 length: 16 amino acids. The CDR3: CASSYSTAGVSSTQYF. The CDR3 region has the DNA TGTGCCAGCAGTTACTCCACTGCGGGAGTTTCCTCGACCCAGTACTTC.

This CDR3 reads CASSLVIAGAGHEQYF. The CDR3 bases are TGTGCCAGCAGCTTAGTAATAGCGGGAGCTGGCCACGAGCAGTACTTC. The chain uses TRBV5-4 and TRBJ2-7; TRBD2 matches at 9 bases. The CDR3 consists of 16 residues. Germline V gene lookup returns CDR1 SGHNT and CDR2 YYREEE (reference sequence). The ends lost 2 bases at V and 5 bases at J; junction bases unmatched: 11. Complete variable domain (other parts from reference TRBV5-4 and TRBJ2-7): ETGVTQSPTHLIKTRGQQVTLRCSSQSGHNTVSWYQQALGQGPQFIFQYYREEENGRGNFPPRFSGLQFPNYSSELNVNALELDDSALYLCASSLVIAGAGHEQYFGPGTRLTVT.